What follows describes a single TCR beta chain. The antigen it recognizes is unknown. No much larger clone is present one base from it, and per-base qualities are unavailable. Healthy HIV-negative adults with no recently reported acute infections or vaccinations were included as donors. Every donor was a Caucasian adult residing in Nashville, Tennessee, USA. For unsorted samples, tens of millions of PBMCs were counted and genomic DNA was extracted with the QIAamp DNA Blood Mini kit. After blood collection by leukapheresis, PBMCs were isolated using Ficoll-Histopaque density gradient centrifugation and then cryopreserved in the vapor phase of liquid nitrogen. The record originates from a study of shared clonotypes between healthy human individuals (dated by TCRdb to the early 2020s). Looking at the study overall: Three men and a couple of women, aged 18 to 49 years, made up the cohort. The study deeply sequenced blood TCR repertoires of about 5 healthy adults to estimate repertoire size and the extent of clonotype sharing between individuals. Between about 0.94 and 8.9 billion PBMCs per donor were obtained by leukapheresis. Libraries were prepared and TCR repertoires were sequenced by different laboratories using diverse techniques, in order to increase sequencing depth and limit assay-specific biases. Study-wide conclusions, independent of this receptor: Because the study included a small number of donors, the genetic and exposure-history diversity represented was limited. Pairwise subsampling led to the expectation that sequencing depth would affect the degree of clonotype sharing among donors. Sampling was limited to blood, and TCR repertoires in tissue likely differ from TCR repertoires in blood.

Using the deep immunoSEQ assay, TCR CDR3 regions were amplified from genomic DNA by multiplex PCR. For each cell subset, the extracted genomic DNA was distributed evenly across all wells of several immunoSEQ 96-well plates, and each plate served as one replicate. Each replicate PCR for unsorted PBMC received about 0.3 ug genomic DNA, equal to about 30,000 T cell genomes. Ten immunoSEQ deep assay plates were used to sequence unsorted PBMC genomic DNA. Purified libraries were quantified with a Qubit 3.0 fluorometer, sized on a Bioanalyzer 2100, and re-quantified with the KAPA Library Quantification kit. A separate single-read 150-cycle Illumina NextSeq 550 flow cell was used to sequence each immunoSEQ 96-well plate. The published analysis was carried out like this. Because only junctional sequences without quality scores were contained in the immunoSEQ output, filtering matching that applied to full-length reads could not be performed. To assign V/J genes and CDR3, sequences were annotated against IMGT germline references using PyIR, a Python wrapper for IgBLAST v1.9. Reads were removed for weak V/J assignments (E-value above 1e-6), missing CDR3, stop codons, out-of-frame junctions, or ambiguous translated residues. V3J clonotypes were defined by identical inferred V gene, J gene, and CDR3 amino acid sequence. To compute the percentage overlap between repertoires, the number of shared unique clonotypes was divided by the size of the smaller repertoire. RTK rarefaction, the Chao1 estimator, and Recon v2.1 estimates of unobserved clonotypes were used to assess repertoire richness. TCRdb stores this immuneACCESS table with in-frame sequences only. Part of the clones is absent; in the studies checked, under half of the shortfall reflects unresolved V genes, and no reason is known for the rest. The V and J calls and clone size were taken over from that table, and D and trimming were inferred from the DNA. The sample table lists roughly 450,000 clones, roughly 78% of them with a count of one. The leading ten clones occupy approximately 13% of the sample.

Sequenced input: PBMCs. This receptor was obtained from a woman aged 40 to 50 in good health. Some clones in this sample may be carry-over from other donors' samples.

The CDR3: CAWRGQLDTGELFF. The bases read TGTGCCTGGAGAGGACAGTTAGACACCGGGGAGCTGTTTTTT. The rearranged segments are TRBV30 and TRBJ2-2; the best D guess is TRBD1, with 6 bases matching. V was cut back by 3 bases and J by 3 bases, leaving a gap of 11 bases between them. The CDR3 contains 14 residues, cysteine and phenylalanine counted. The kept DNA is CDR3 alone, 42 bases in frame from the first base. Taken from the germline V gene (reference sequence), the CDR1 and CDR2 loops are GTSNPN and SVGIG.